These T cell receptor beta chains were read from a single sample in a study of blood T cell repertoires in COVID-19. TCRdb keeps only in-frame clones here, not all; method: immunoSEQ multiplex PCR. The sample has about 160,000 clones; around 90% are singletons. The sequencing sample was made of PBMCs or T cells enriched from blood (not recorded which). The receptors derive from a woman between 40 and 50 years old who had been exposed to COVID-19. Both conserved end residues are part of each CDR3.

>TRBJ1-1|TRBV29-1
CSVLETDRGQTEAFF
>TRBJ1-6|TRBV5-1
CASGNTGGAHSPLHF
>TRBJ2-7|TRBV10-1
CASSESSGYEQYF
>TRBJ1-1|TRBV19
CASNSKPRTEAFF
>TRBJ2-3|TRBV10-3
CAISPGGRDTDTQYF
>TRBJ1-2|TRBV9
CASSGEQGYGYTF
>TRBJ1-1|TRBV27
CASSLLMNTEAFF
>TRBJ1-6|TRBV5-1
CASSPGQGVKNSPLHF
>TRBJ2-4|TRBV7-8
CASSLLLGTGVGKNIQYF
>TRBJ1-4|TRBV5-8
CASSLGTGLKEKLFF
>TRBJ2-7|TRBV6-6
CASSYPGTQTYEQYF
>TRBJ2-2|TRBV9
CASSNRPGLAGVTGELFF
>TRBJ1-5|TRBV7-3
CASSLQANQPQHF
>TRBJ1-6|TRBV27
CASSLLQADNSPLHF
>TRBJ2-1|TRBV2
CASDQLAYNEQFF
>TRBJ1-6|TRBV19
CASSITGLDSPLHF
>TRBJ2-5|TRBV5-8
CASSLAPQETQYF
>TRBJ1-2|TRBV5-4
CASSGSGGTNYGYTF
>TRBJ2-2|TRBV15
CATRRTDNTGELFF
>TRBJ1-3|TRBV2
CASSRDRGNTIYF
>TRBJ1-3|TRBV19
CASSIVGELGNTIYF
>TRBJ2-2|TRBV4-1
CASSLQGTGELFF
>TRBJ2-3|TRBV28
CASSSPGEGRDTQYF